The clone carrying this TCR beta chain was seen only a few times. These data come from a study of beta chain features in type 1 diabetes. The investigators reverse transcribed all of the isolated RNA, so they sequenced expressed TCRB transcripts. Method: immunoSEQ multiplex PCR; TCRdb's copy keeps in-frame clones and lacks some. The table has about 900,000 clones, roughly 15% seen once. Per germline, CDR1 SGHTA and CDR2 FQGNSA. The CDR3 spans 13 residues. V lost 8 bases and J lost 6; bases outside the gene matches: 7. This receptor was taken from a woman aged 18-29 years in good health. This sequence joins TRBV7-2 and TRBJ2-7; 10 nucleotides line up with TRBD2. Sequencing was done on a sample of naive CD4+ T cells from blood. DNA of the CDR3: TGTGCCAGCTCTCGGGAGCGGGAGGGCGAGCAGTACTTC. Translated, it gives CASSREREGEQYF. The variable domain in full, with the rest retrieved from reference TRBV7-2 and TRBJ2-7, is GAGVSQSPSNKVTEKGKDVELRCDPISGHTALYWYRQSLGQGLEFLIYFQGNSAPDKSGLPSDRFSAERTGGSVSTLTIQRTQQEDSAVYLCASSREREGEQYFGPGTRLTVT.